Shown below are 19 T cell receptor beta chains from a single sample sequenced in a study of OX40 agonist ivuxolimab in advanced cancers. Produced via immunoSEQ multiplex PCR; TCRdb's table is partial and in-frame only. The sample has about 81,000 clones; 85% to 95% are singletons. The starting material was CD4+ or CD8+ T cells sorted from blood, obtained in a trial of the OX40 agonist ivuxolimab. All receptors derive from an adult with an advanced solid tumor such as melanoma, head and neck, liver or kidney cancer.

Details on this clone: Other DNA sequences in the same sample also yield this CDR3. The rearrangement links TRBV27 to TRBJ2-1, with D possibly TRBD2 on 6 matching bases. Germline V gene data show CDR1 as MNHEY and CDR2 as SMNVEV (reference sequence). V lost 6 bases, J lost 0 bases, and 12 bases lay in between. The CDR3 extends over 15 amino acids. CDR3 in amino acids: CASSRSGSSYNEQFF. The CDR3 DNA reads as TGTGCCAGCAGCCGTAGCGGAAGCTCCTACAATGAGCAGTTCTTC.

The gene calls are TRBV12-5 and TRBJ2-7; no clear D gene. Germline V lookup: CDR1 LGHNT, CDR2 FRNRAP. V was trimmed by 6 bases and J by 1 base, leaving 10 bases between them. CDR3 length: 13 residues. In DNA, the CDR3 is TGTGCTAGTGGGGCAGAAAATTCCTACGAGCAGTACTTC. Its translation: CASGAENSYEQYF.

The V and J genes are TRBV9 and TRBJ1-5; D remains unclear. Trimming took off 4 bases at V and 4 bases at J, with 15 bases between the two ends. The CDR3 is made up of 15 amino acids. Germline V gives CDR1 SGDLS, CDR2 YYNGEE. CDR3 loop: CASSPNGQKNQPQHF. CDR3 sequence (DNA): TGTGCCAGCAGCCCGAACGGCCAGAAAAATCAGCCCCAGCATTTT.

The rearrangement joins TRBV2 to TRBJ2-7; D unresolved. Looked up from germline, CDR1 is SNHLY and CDR2 is FYNNEI. The CDR3 extends over 14 amino acids. The V and J ends lost 8 bases and 2 bases respectively, with 16 bases between them. The CDR3 DNA reads as TGTGCCAGCCTCGTGGTTGGCGCAACCTACGAGCAGTACTTC. It encodes CASLVVGATYEQYF.

The rearrangement links TRBV7-9 to TRBJ2-7; possible D gene TRBD1, 6 bases. The V gene lost 9 bases and the J gene lost 4 bases, with 10 bases spanning the gap. CDR3 size: 11 residues. CDR1 and CDR2 from the germline V gene are SEHNR and FQNEAQ (reference sequence). CDR3: CASDQGYEQYF. The CDR3 region has the DNA TGTGCCAGTGACCAGGGGTACGAGCAGTACTTC.

V gene TRBV11-2 combines with J gene TRBJ1-6; possibly TRBD1 for D (5 bases). V was clipped by 5 bases and J by 18 bases, with 17 bases between them. Germline V gives CDR1 SGHAT, CDR2 FQNNGV. The CDR3 loop spans 12 amino acids. CDR3 residues: CASSEPGGVYHF. CDR3 coding DNA: TGTGCCAGCAGCGAGCCGGGGGGAGTTTACCACTTT.

The chain links TRBV19 to TRBJ1-3; possibly TRBD1 for D (6 bases). Germline loops: CDR1 LNHDA, CDR2 SQIVND (reference sequence). The length of the CDR3 is 15 residues. The V gene lost 2 bases and the J gene lost 3 bases, with 11 bases spanning the gap. CDR3 DNA sequence: TGTGCCAGTAGTATATCCGGGACAAATGGAAACACCATATATTTT. Amino acid sequence: CASSISGTNGNTIYF.

This CDR3 is CASSYSDRFAYEQYF. The DNA for the CDR3 is TGTGCCAGCAGTTACTCGGACAGGTTCGCCTACGAGCAGTACTTC. This chain connects TRBV6-5 to TRBJ2-7; TRBD1 matches 7 bases. Per germline, CDR1 MNHEY and CDR2 SVGAGI. After removal of 0 bases from V and 2 bases from J, the junction contained 4 bases not matched to a gene. The CDR3 sequence is 15 residues long.

The rearrangement uses TRBV4-3 and TRBJ1-1; tentatively, D is TRBD1 (5 bases). Deletions cut 0 bases from V and 3 bases from J, with 14 bases between. In germline, CDR1 is LGHNA, CDR2 YSLEER. The CDR3 covers 16 residues. The CDR3 DNA reads TGCGCCAGCAGCCAAGATGGGCGGGGGTTCGACACTGAAGCTTTCTTT. Its translation is CASSQDGRGFDTEAFF.

The rearrangement joins TRBV27 to TRBJ2-7; no clear D gene. The CDR3 runs 14 residues. The germline V gene has CDR1 MNHEY and CDR2 SMNVEV (reference sequence). V lost 3 bases and J 2 bases, leaving 11 bases between the germline ends. The CDR3 region has the DNA TGTGCCAGCAGTTTCCCCGGTATTGCCTACGAGCAGTACTTC. Amino acid sequence: CASSFPGIAYEQYF.

The chain has TRBV7-2 and TRBJ1-2; 8 bases are shared with TRBD1. Germline CDR1 SGHTA, CDR2 FQGNSA. Trimming at V came to 5 bases and at J to 4 bases, leaving 6 bases not matched to a gene. The CDR3 has 14 residues. The CDR3 sequence: CASSVLGQGYGYTF. CDR3 nucleotides: TGTGCCAGCAGCGTACTTGGACAGGGCTATGGCTACACCTTC.

The chain is built from TRBV5-6 and TRBJ1-1, with D unresolved. The CDR3 runs to 13 residues. Germline V gene sequence: CDR1 SGHDT, CDR2 YYEEEE. V lost 3 bases to trimming and J lost 0 bases, with 6 bases between them. CDR3 DNA sequence: TGTGCCAGCAGCTCTTCCATGAACACTGAAGCTTTCTTT. Translated, it gives CASSSSMNTEAFF.

The chain couples TRBV28 to TRBJ1-2; possible D gene TRBD1, 6 bases. Trimming pared 7 bases from V and 8 bases from J, leaving 14 bases between. The CDR3 loop spans 12 amino acids. In germline, CDR1 is MDHEN, CDR2 SYDVKM. DNA for the CDR3: TGTGCCAGCACCAAGGGGGGAGTGGGCTACACCTTC. As protein: CASTKGGVGYTF.

This clone was found once. The chain has TRBV27 and TRBJ2-1, with D perhaps matching TRBD1 (6 bases). Per germline, CDR1 MNHEY and CDR2 SMNVEV (reference sequence). V dropped 5 bases and J dropped 9 bases, with 23 bases sitting between them. This CDR3 is 16 amino acids long. The DNA for the CDR3 is TGTGCCAGCAGTCGAATTAACAGGGTAACGGCAGGTGAGCAGTTCTTC. Its protein is CASSRINRVTAGEQFF.

The genes are TRBV27 and TRBJ2-5; D is undetermined. The CDR3 contains 13 residues. Trimming pared 1 base from V and 4 bases from J, leaving 7 bases between. CDR1 is MNHEY, CDR2 SMNVEV, per germline (reference sequence). Written as DNA, the CDR3 is TGTGCCAGCAGTTTATACGGGCCAGAGACCCAGTACTTC. Amino acids: CASSLYGPETQYF.

CDR3 bases: TGTGCCAGCAGTTTGAATCACGGGGGACCCCGCTACGAGCAGTACTTC. Protein: CASSLNHGGPRYEQYF. The chain combines TRBV27 with TRBJ2-7; perhaps TRBD2 as D (6 bases). Trimming shortened V by 3 bases and J by 3 bases, and 18 bases separated the two germline ends. Germline assignment: CDR1 MNHEY and CDR2 SMNVEV (reference sequence). The CDR3 contains 16 residues.

This chain links TRBV9 with TRBJ2-2; D is undetermined. Germline-derived CDR1 and CDR2 are SGDLS and YYNGEE. This CDR3 region has 16 residues. V lost 0 bases and J lost 5, with 14 bases in between. The CDR3 DNA sequence: TGTGCCAGCAGCGTAGATAGGCCGTTGGTTACCGGGGAGCTGTTTTTT. Translating gives CASSVDRPLVTGELFF. Together with reference TRBV9 and TRBJ2-2, the CDR3 gives the full variable domain: DSGVTQTPKHLITATGQRVTLRCSPRSGDLSVYWYQQSLDQGLQFLIQYYNGEERAKGNILERFSAQQFPDLHSELNLSSLELGDSALYFCASSVDRPLVTGELFFGEGSRLTVL.

The V and J genes are TRBV2 and TRBJ1-2, with 10 bases matching TRBD1. The CDR3 covers 15 residues. Germline CDR1 reads SNHLY; CDR2 reads FYNNEI. The ends lost 4 bases at V and 7 bases at J; junction bases unmatched: 9. CDR3 in DNA: TGTGCCAGCAGTGGGCCGGGACAGGGGACGGGTGGCTACACCTTC. Encoded protein: CASSGPGQGTGGYTF.

This chain links TRBV19 with TRBJ2-1; D is perhaps TRBD1 or TRBD2 (5 bases each). This CDR3 comprises 13 residues. Per the germline V gene, CDR1 is LNHDA and CDR2 is SQIVND (reference sequence). Trimming removed 7 bases from V and 7 bases from J, with 14 bases in between. The CDR3 sequence is CASMGTPSNEQFF. CDR3 DNA: TGTGCCAGTATGGGGACCCCGTCAAATGAGCAGTTCTTC.